This TCR beta chain stems from a study of cytomegalovirus exposure and HLA in healthy donors. In the study overall: Some 85 million unique TCRs, all from HLA-typed donors, were included in an early release of the data.

Germline-derived CDR1 and CDR2 are SGHNT and YENEEA. V lost 5 bases and J 4 bases, leaving 9 bases between the germline ends. The CDR3 consists of 13 residues. PCR involved 60 Vbeta and 13 Jbeta primers. Sequencing was performed with immunoSEQ multiplex PCR; in TCRdb, only in-frame clones are kept and a portion is missing. This sample's table has about 130,000 clones. The sequenced sample consisted of PBMCs. This sequence originates from a man between 18 and 35 years old in good health and CMV-seronegative. The chain joins TRBV11-3 to TRBJ1-5; D is undetermined. CDR3 DNA: TGTGCCAGCAGCGCGAGTGATAATCAGCCCCAGCATTTT. It is translated as CASSASDNQPQHF.